The clone carrying this TCR beta chain was counted ten times or more. V was cut by 7 bases and J by 4 bases, with 14 bases left in between. Per germline, CDR1 SNHLY and CDR2 FYNNEI. The CDR3 runs to 14 residues. Template-switch 5'RACE cDNA synthesis added a 10-nucleotide unique molecular identifier. In TCRdb, the 5' RACE reads were re-called with MiXCR into one record per CDR3 protein. In the table there are 93,000 or so distinct CDR3 sequences, 9.5% to 14% of which are singletons. Time point reported: longitudinal time-point 3. The sample comes from a study of neurological immune-mediated disorders. The sequenced material came from PBMCs. The chain is built from TRBV2 and TRBJ1-5; no firm D call. The sequence derives from a female donor with HTLV-1-associated myelopathy (HAM/TSP). The CDR3 region has the DNA TGTGCCAGCACCTTCCGGGCCCTGAATCAGCCCCAGCATTTT. This gives the protein CASTFRALNQPQHF. Combining the CDR3 with reference TRBV2 and TRBJ1-5 gives the whole variable domain EPEVTQTPSHQVTQMGQEVILRCVPISNHLYFYWYRQILGQKVEFLVSFYNNEISEKSEIFDDQFSVERPDGSNFTLKIRSTKLEDSAMYFCASTFRALNQPQHFGDGTRLSIL.